This record looks at one T cell receptor (beta chain) sequence and its context. Its matching antigen is unknown. This sample is part of a study of OX40 agonist ivuxolimab in advanced cancers. Overall study findings and caveats: On average, CD8+ T cells had more expanded clones than CD4+. The investigators did not determine what antigen specificity the expanded peripheral T cells had. There were also nonresponders showing low normalized T-cell clonal expansion.

The germline V gene encodes CDR1 MNHEY and CDR2 SVGAGI. The CDR3 has 14 amino acids. The V segment lost 6 bases and the J segment 4 bases; nucleotides outside the gene matches: 7. TCRdb's table, derived via immunoSEQ multiplex PCR, lists solely in-frame clones and lacks some. The data contain about 57,000 clones, more than 80% of them singletons. The TCR originated in an adult with an advanced solid tumor such as melanoma, head and neck, liver or kidney cancer. This chain connects TRBV6-5 to TRBJ2-7, with 9 bases aligning to TRBD1. Material: CD4+ or CD8+ T cells sorted from blood, obtained in a trial of the OX40 agonist ivuxolimab. The CDR3 loop is CASSRGQGLYEQYF. The DNA for the CDR3 is TGTGCCAGCAGCCGAGGACAGGGGTTATACGAGCAGTACTTC.